This TCR beta chain originates from a study of cytomegalovirus exposure and HLA in healthy donors. About the research overall: In an early release, HLA-typed donors contributed 90 million or so unique TCR sequences.

Study results and limitations: Further analysis was carried out later, and it showed several of the most significant clusters appearing linked to common viral pathogens. The study listed some 160 cytomegalovirus-associated TCR beta chains. There were some public TCRs occurring in many donors, but most TCR sequences were rare.

From germline, CDR1 is SGHTA and CDR2 FQGNSA. J gave up 1 base and V 3 bases, and 1 base lay outside the gene matches. This CDR3 has 14 residues. Vbeta (60) and Jbeta (13) primers were used in the PCR. Data came from immunoSEQ multiplex PCR; TCRdb stores just in-frame clones and leaves some out. The data contain 95,000 to 100,000 clones, roughly three quarters of them singletons. Turning to this clone: Its antigen is undetermined. The same CDR3 is also encoded by other DNA sequences in this sample.

What was sequenced was PBMCs. The J gene is TRBJ1-1, the V gene TRBV7-2, with 8 bases matching TRBD1. The clonotype comes from a woman in her sixties or seventies in good health and CMV-seronegative. In nucleotides, the CDR3 is TGTGCCAGCAGCTTGGGGACAGGGAACACTGAAGCTTTCTTT. This gives the protein CASSLGTGNTEAFF.